This T cell receptor beta chain derives from a study of cytomegalovirus exposure and HLA in healthy donors. Germline loops: CDR1 SGHTS, CDR2 YDEGEE. This CDR3 has 15 residues. The J segment lost 0 bases and the V segment lost 4 bases, leaving 4 bases of the junction unmatched. Both 60 Vbeta primers and 13 Jbeta primers went into the PCR. This table comes from immunoSEQ multiplex PCR, and its TCRdb copy is limited to in-frame clones, with some not included. The sample contains around 100,000 clones, approximately 76% of which appear only once. The chain combines TRBV5-8 with TRBJ1-5; 7 bases fit TRBD1. The TCR was taken from a woman aged 55-75 years in good health and CMV-seropositive. Source material: PBMCs. This CDR3 reads CASSPGQYSNQPQHF. The CDR3 DNA follows: TGTGCCAGCAGCCCGGGACAGTATAGCAATCAGCCCCAGCATTTT.